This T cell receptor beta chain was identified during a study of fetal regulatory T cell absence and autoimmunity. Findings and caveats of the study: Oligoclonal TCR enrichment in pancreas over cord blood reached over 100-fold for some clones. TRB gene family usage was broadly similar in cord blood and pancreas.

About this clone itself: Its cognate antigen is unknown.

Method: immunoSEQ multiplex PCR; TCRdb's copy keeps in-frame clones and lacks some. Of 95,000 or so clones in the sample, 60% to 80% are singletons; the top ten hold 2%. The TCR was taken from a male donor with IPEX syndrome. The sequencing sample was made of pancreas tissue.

This CDR3 reads CASSSRLAGIYEQYF. CDR3 nucleotide sequence: TGCGCCAGCAGCTCTCGACTAGCGGGAATCTACGAGCAGTACTTC. The gene calls are TRBV5-1 and TRBJ2-7; 11 bases fit TRBD2. J was trimmed by 3 bases and V by 3 bases; bases with no gene match: 5. This CDR3 contains 15 residues. In germline, CDR1 is SGHRS, CDR2 YFSETQ.